A selection of T cell receptor beta chains follows, all from one sample in a study of CD8 T cells in Susac syndrome. TCRdb fed the immunoSEQ multiplex PCR reads into MiXCR, producing one record per CDR3 protein. The sample gives under 85,000 distinct CDR3 sequences, roughly 94% of which show up once; 0.45% to 0.65% is in the top ten. The sample was CD8+ T cells from PBMCs. The receptors originated from a human donor with multiple sclerosis. Both conserved end residues are part of each CDR3. The D gene is left open where the match is weak. Size tells how often a clone was seen (once, few, many) or the class of an expanded clone, and some rows leave it out.

v_gene	d_gene	j_gene	abundance	CDR3nt	CDR3aa
TRBV9	TRBD2	TRBJ2-7	.	TGTGCCAGCAGTGTCAGTCGGGGGGGGCCGGAGCAGTACTTC	CASSVSRGGPEQYF
TRBV30	.	TRBJ2-3	.	TGTGCCTGGAGTGGGGCCTTCACAGATACGCAGTATTTT	CAWSGAFTDTQYF
TRBV27	TRBD1	TRBJ1-5	once	TGTGCCAGCAGTGATATGAAGGGACAGTATAGCAATCAGCCCCAGCATTTT	CASSDMKGQYSNQPQHF
TRBV2	TRBD2	TRBJ2-5	.	TGTGCCAGCAAGCGGACTAGCGGGGGGGGAGAGACCCAGTACTTC	CASKRTSGGGETQYF
TRBV7-8	.	TRBJ2-5	.	TGTGCCAGCACCCTCCCCGGAGGGGAGACCCAGTACTTC	CASTLPGGETQYF
TRBV15	.	TRBJ2-1	.	TGTGCCACCAGCAGAGATCCGGCTAGCGCGTCCGGGAATGAGCAGTTCTTC	CATSRDPASASGNEQFF
TRBV20-1	.	TRBJ2-7	.	TGCAGTGCCGCTACTAACGAGCAGTACTTC	CSAATNEQYF
TRBV7-9	.	TRBJ1-2	.	TGTGCCAGCAGCTTAGCAGGGGGCTATGGCTACACCTTC	CASSLAGGYGYTF
TRBV4-1	.	TRBJ2-7	once	TGCGCCAGCAGCCAATGGACTGAAGACGAGCAGTACTTC	CASSQWTEDEQYF
TRBV12-3/TRBV12-4	.	TRBJ2-1	.	TGTGCCAGCAGATCGACGCACGCATCCTACAATGAGCAGTTCTTC	CASRSTHASYNEQFF
TRBV27	.	TRBJ2-1	.	TGTGCCAGCAGTTGGTCCGGGAGCTCCTACAATGAGCAGTTCTTC	CASSWSGSSYNEQFF
TRBV29-1	TRBD1	TRBJ2-7	.	TGCAGCGTTGAATGGGCGGGACAGGTGTCCTACGAGCAGTACTTC	CSVEWAGQVSYEQYF
TRBV13	.	TRBJ1-5	.	TGTGCCAGCAGTCTAGGCAATCAGCCCCAGCATTTT	CASSLGNQPQHF
TRBV5-6	.	TRBJ2-7	.	TGTGCCAGCAGCGATGACATCACCTACGAGCAGTACTTC	CASSDDITYEQYF
TRBV4-1	TRBD2	TRBJ2-1	.	TGCGCCAGCAGCCAAGTTGGGACTAGGAATGAGCAGTTCTTC	CASSQVGTRNEQFF
TRBV7-9	.	TRBJ2-3	once	TGTGCCAGCAGCCCCGGGACACTAAACCCCCCAGATACGCAGTATTTT	CASSPGTLNPPDTQYF
TRBV7-6	.	TRBJ2-6	once	TGTGCCAGCAGCTTAGGGGCGAGGCAGGAAATCTCTGGGGCCAACGTCCTGACTTTC	CASSLGARQEISGANVLTF
TRBV5-6	.	TRBJ2-3	.	TGTGCCAGCAGCTTTCAGGCCGATACGCAGTATTTT	CASSFQADTQYF
TRBV20-1	TRBD1	TRBJ1-1	.	TGCAGTGCTAGGAGGACAGGGCTGTCATCTGAAGCTTTCTTT	CSARRTGLSSEAFF
TRBV7-9	.	TRBJ2-3	.	TGTGCCAGCAGCTTAGCATCGGAAGGAGATACGCAGTATTTT	CASSLASEGDTQYF
TRBV4-2	.	TRBJ2-7	.	TGTGCCAGCAGCGCGGCTTACGAGCAGTACTTC	CASSAAYEQYF
TRBV18	.	TRBJ2-7	.	TGTGCCAGCTCACCACCGTATGCATCCAACCTACGCTACGAGCAGTACTTC	CASSPPYASNLRYEQYF
TRBV29-1	.	TRBJ2-7	.	TGCAGCGTTGAAGGTGGTTGGAACGAGCAGTACTTC	CSVEGGWNEQYF
TRBV30	TRBD1	TRBJ1-6	.	TGTGCCTGGACGGTAGGACAGGGAAATTCACCCCTCCACTTT	CAWTVGQGNSPLHF
TRBV11-2	.	TRBJ2-5	.	TGTGCCAGCAGCTCACCTCGCGACTACTCCGCTGGAGAGACCCAGTACTTC	CASSSPRDYSAGETQYF
TRBV15	.	TRBJ2-7	.	TGTGCCACCAGCAGAGATTTCGAACTGACCGCCTACGAGCAGTACTTC	CATSRDFELTAYEQYF
TRBV20-1	.	TRBJ2-7	.	TGCAGTGCTTCTCCGGGGTCCGAGGACTACGAGCAGTACTTC	CSASPGSEDYEQYF
TRBV27	TRBD1	TRBJ2-7	.	TGTGCCAGCAGTCCCGGACAGGCGTTCGAGCAGTACTTC	CASSPGQAFEQYF
TRBV30	.	TRBJ2-3	.	TGTGCCTGGAGTCGAGGGGGCACAGATACGCAGTATTTT	CAWSRGGTDTQYF
TRBV14	.	TRBJ1-1	.	TGTGCCAGCAGCCCGGGGCCACCGACGTACACTGAAGCTTTCTTT	CASSPGPPTYTEAFF
TRBV3-1	.	TRBJ1-1	.	TGTGCCAGCAGTCCCTCAGAACGGAACACTGAAGCTTTCTTT	CASSPSERNTEAFF
TRBV6-4	TRBD2	TRBJ2-3	.	TGTGCCAGCAGTGACTCAGCGGGAGGTGTAGATACGCAGTATTTT	CASSDSAGGVDTQYF